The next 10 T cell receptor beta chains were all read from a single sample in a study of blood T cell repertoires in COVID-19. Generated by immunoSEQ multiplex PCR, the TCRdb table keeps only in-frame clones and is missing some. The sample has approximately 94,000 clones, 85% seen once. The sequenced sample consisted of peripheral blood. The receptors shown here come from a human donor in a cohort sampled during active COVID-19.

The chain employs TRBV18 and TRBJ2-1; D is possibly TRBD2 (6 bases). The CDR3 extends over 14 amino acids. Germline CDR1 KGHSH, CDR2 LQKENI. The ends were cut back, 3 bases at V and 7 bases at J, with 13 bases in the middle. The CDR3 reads CASSPSAGSNEQFF. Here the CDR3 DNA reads TGTGCCAGCTCACCGTCGGCCGGGAGTAATGAGCAGTTCTTC.

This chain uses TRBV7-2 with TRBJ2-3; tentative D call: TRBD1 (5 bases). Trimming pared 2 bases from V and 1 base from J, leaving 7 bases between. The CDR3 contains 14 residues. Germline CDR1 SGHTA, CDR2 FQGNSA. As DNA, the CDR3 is TGTGCCAGCAGCTTAACGACAGGCACAGATACGCAGTATTTT. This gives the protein CASSLTTGTDTQYF.

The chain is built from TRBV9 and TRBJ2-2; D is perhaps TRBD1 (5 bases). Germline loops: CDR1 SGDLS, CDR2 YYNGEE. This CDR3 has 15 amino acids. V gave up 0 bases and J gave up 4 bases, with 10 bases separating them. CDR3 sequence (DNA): TGTGCCAGCAGCGTAGATGGGGCTGGCACCGGGGAGCTGTTTTTT. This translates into CASSVDGAGTGELFF.

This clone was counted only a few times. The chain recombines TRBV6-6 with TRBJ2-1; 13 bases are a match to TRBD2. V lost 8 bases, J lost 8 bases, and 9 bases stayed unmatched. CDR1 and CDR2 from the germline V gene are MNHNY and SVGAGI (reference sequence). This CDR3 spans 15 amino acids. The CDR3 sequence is CASDETSGGADEQFF. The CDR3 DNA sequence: TGTGCCAGCGATGAAACTAGCGGGGGGGCCGATGAGCAGTTCTTC.

The CDR3 spells CASTLNRGLPTDTQYF. The CDR3 DNA sequence: TGTGCCAGCACTTTAAATCGGGGATTACCCACAGATACGCAGTATTTT. The rearrangement joins TRBV2 to TRBJ2-3; D perhaps matches TRBD2 (5 bases). V lost 7 bases to trimming and J lost 2 bases, with 19 bases between them. Germline values: CDR1 SNHLY, CDR2 FYNNEI. This CDR3 comprises 16 residues.

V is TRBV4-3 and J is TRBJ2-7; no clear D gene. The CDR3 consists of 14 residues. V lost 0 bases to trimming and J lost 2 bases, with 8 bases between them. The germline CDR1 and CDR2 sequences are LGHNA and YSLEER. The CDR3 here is CASSQEPGAYEQYF. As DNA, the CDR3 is TGCGCCAGCAGCCAAGAACCGGGTGCCTACGAGCAGTACTTC.

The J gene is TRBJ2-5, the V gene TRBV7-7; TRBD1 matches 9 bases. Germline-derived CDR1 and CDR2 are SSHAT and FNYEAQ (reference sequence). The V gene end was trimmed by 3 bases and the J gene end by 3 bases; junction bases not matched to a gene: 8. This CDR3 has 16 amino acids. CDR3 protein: CASSFGTGSGEETQYF. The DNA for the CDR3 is TGTGCCAGCAGCTTCGGGACAGGGTCGGGCGAAGAGACCCAGTACTTC. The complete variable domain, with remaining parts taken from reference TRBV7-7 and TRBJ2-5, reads GAGVSQSPRYKVTKRGQDVTLRCDPISSHATLYWYQQALGQGPEFLTYFNYEAQPDKSGLPSDRFSAERPEGSISTLTIQRTEQRDSAMYRCASSFGTGSGEETQYFGPGTRLLVL.

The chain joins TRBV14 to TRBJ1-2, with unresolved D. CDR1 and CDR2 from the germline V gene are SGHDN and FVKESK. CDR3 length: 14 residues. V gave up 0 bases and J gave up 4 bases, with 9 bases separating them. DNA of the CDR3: TGTGCCAGCAGCCAAGATCCGGGGATCTATGGCTACACCTTC. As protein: CASSQDPGIYGYTF. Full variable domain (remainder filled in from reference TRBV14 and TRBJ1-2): EAGVTQFPSHSVIEKGQTVTLRCDPISGHDNLYWYRRVMGKEIKFLLHFVKESKQDESGMPNNRFLAERTGGTYSTLKVQPAELEDSGVYFCASSQDPGIYGYTFGSGTRLTVV.

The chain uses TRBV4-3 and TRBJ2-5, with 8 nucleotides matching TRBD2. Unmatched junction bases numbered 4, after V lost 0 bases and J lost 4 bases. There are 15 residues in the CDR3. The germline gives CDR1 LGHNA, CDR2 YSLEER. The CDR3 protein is CASSQDRGGVETQYF. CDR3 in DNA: TGCGCCAGCAGCCAAGATCGGGGGGGAGTAGAGACCCAGTACTTC.

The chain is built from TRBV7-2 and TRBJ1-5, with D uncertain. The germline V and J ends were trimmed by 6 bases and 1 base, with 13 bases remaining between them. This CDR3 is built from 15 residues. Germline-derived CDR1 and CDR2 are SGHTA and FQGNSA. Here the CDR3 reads CASSLSAESNQPQHF. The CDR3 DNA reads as TGTGCCAGCAGTCTCTCTGCGGAAAGCAATCAGCCCCAGCATTTT.